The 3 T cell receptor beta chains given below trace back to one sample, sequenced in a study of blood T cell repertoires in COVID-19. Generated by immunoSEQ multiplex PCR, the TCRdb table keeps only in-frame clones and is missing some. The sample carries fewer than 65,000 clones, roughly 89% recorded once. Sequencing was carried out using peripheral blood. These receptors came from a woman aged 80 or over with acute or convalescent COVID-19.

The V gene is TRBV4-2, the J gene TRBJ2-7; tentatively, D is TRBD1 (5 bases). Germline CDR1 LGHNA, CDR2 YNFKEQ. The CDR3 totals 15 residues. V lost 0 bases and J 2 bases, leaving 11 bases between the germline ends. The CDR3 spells CASSQEEGAPYEQYF. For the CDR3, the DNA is TGTGCCAGCAGCCAAGAAGAAGGGGCACCCTACGAGCAGTACTTC.

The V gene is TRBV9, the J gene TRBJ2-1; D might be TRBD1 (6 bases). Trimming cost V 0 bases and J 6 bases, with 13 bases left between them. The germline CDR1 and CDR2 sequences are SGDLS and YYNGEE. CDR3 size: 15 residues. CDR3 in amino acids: CASSVGGRAINEQFF. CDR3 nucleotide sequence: TGTGCCAGCAGCGTAGGGGGGCGGGCCATCAATGAGCAGTTCTTC.

CDR3 in DNA: TGTGCCAGCAGCTTGGAATCGGGACAGTCTGGCTACACCTTC. Its protein is CASSLESGQSGYTF. The chain employs TRBV5-4 and TRBJ1-2, with 7 nucleotides matching TRBD1. The junction had 6 bases not matched to a gene; V was cut back by 0 bases and J by 7 bases. The CDR3 has 14 amino acids. The germline V gene encodes CDR1 SGHNT and CDR2 YYREEE (reference sequence). Combining the CDR3 with reference TRBV5-4 and TRBJ1-2 gives the whole variable domain ETGVTQSPTHLIKTRGQQVTLRCSSQSGHNTVSWYQQALGQGPQFIFQYYREEENGRGNFPPRFSGLQFPNYSSELNVNALELDDSALYLCASSLESGQSGYTFGSGTRLTVV.